One T cell receptor beta chain is described in this entry. This specimen belongs to a study of CD8 T cells in Susac syndrome. Random-hexamer reverse transcription was applied to roughly 0.5 to 1 ug RNA. Amplification of TCR beta CDR3 spanned 54 Vbeta and 13 Jbeta via immunoSEQ multiplex PCR. TCRdb reprocessed the immunoSEQ multiplex PCR reads via MiXCR and lists one record per CDR3 protein. The sample carries about 300,000 distinct CDR3 sequences, about 91% recorded once. The CDR3 covers 14 residues. Germline CDR1 is MDHEN and CDR2 is SYDVKM. Trimming took 8 bases from V and 7 from J, leaving 18 bases between them.

This clonotype was obtained from a human donor with multiple sclerosis. This sequence joins TRBV28 and TRBJ2-1; the D gene could be TRBD1 or TRBD2 (5 bases each). Sequenced input: CD8+ T cells from PBMCs. CDR3 bases: TGTGCCAGCGGTCTGGCAGGTTGGGGGAATGAGCAGTTCTTC. It translates to CASGLAGWGNEQFF. Based on the CDR3 plus reference TRBV28 and TRBJ2-1, the full variable domain is DVKVTQSSRYLVKRTGEKVFLECVQDMDHENMFWYRQDPGLGLRLIYFSYDVKMKEKGDIPEGYSVSREKKERFSLILESASTNQTSMYLCASGLAGWGNEQFFGPGTRLTVL.